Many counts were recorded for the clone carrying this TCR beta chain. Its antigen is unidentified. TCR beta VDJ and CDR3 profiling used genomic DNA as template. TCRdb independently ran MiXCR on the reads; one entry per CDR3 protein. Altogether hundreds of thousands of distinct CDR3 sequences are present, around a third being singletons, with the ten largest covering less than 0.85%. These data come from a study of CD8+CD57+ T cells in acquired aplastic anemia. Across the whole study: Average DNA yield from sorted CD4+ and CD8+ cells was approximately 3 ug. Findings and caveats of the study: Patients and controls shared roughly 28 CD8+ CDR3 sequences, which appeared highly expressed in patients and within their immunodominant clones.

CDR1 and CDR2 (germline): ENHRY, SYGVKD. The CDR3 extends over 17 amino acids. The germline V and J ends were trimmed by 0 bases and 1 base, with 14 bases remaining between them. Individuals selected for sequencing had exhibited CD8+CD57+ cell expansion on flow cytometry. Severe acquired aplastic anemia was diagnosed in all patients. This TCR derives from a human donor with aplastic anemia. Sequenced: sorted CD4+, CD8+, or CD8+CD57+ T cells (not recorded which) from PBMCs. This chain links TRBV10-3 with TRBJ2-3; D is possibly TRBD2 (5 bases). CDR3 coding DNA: TGTGCCATCAGTGAGTCAACGGGATCGATGGGCACAGATACGCAGTATTTT. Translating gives CAISESTGSMGTDTQYF.